This entry describes one TCR beta chain. This entry belongs to a study of control samples from healthy donors and cancer patients. The data were produced by immunoSEQ multiplex PCR, yet TCRdb's version contains in-frame clones alone and is incomplete. This repertoire shows about 140,000 clones, roughly 88% found once; its top ten account for 1.7%. Sample: blood. This clonotype was sampled from a young man in good health.

The CDR3 sequence is CASSLRSYYEQYF. The CDR3 DNA reads as TGTGCCAGCAGCTTGCGATCCTACTACGAGCAGTACTTC. This chain connects TRBV5-6 to TRBJ2-7; no reliable D call. Germline CDR1 and CDR2: SGHDT and YYEEEE. The V end was cut by 1 base, the J end by 3 bases, with 8 bases between. The CDR3 has 13 amino acids.